This TCR beta chain was sequenced in a study of shared clonotypes between healthy human individuals (TCRdb year 2020). Study-level background: The cohort included three men and a couple of women between 18 and 49 years of age. Per donor, three plates each were used for CD4 naive and CD4 memory, two for CD8 naive, and one for CD8 memory. To estimate repertoire size and how much clonotypes are shared between individuals, the study performed deep sequencing of blood TCR repertoires from a handful of healthy adults. To increase sequencing depth and limit assay-specific biases, different laboratories used diverse techniques to prepare libraries and sequence TCR repertoires. Per donor, leukapheresis produced somewhere between about 0.94 and 9 billion PBMCs.

Here is what the overall study found, with its caveats: About 5% of naive CD4, 3.5% of naive CD8, around 2.3% of memory CD4, and over 0.35% of memory CD8 clonotypes were shared across a few donors. Compared with non-shared clonotypes, the clonotypes found in all four sorted-subset donors had higher generation probabilities. Incomplete sequencing was indicated by rarefaction of sorted-subset datasets, despite the large sequencing depth. Sampling was restricted to blood, and TCR repertoires in tissue are likely to differ from TCR repertoires in blood. The small number of donors limited the genetic and exposure-history diversity represented. Estimated clonotype richness was generally larger for naive than for memory subsets. Pairwise subsampling led to the expectation that sequencing depth would affect the degree of clonotype sharing among donors.

For CDR1 and CDR2, the germline V gene lists SGDLS and YYNGEE. Including the terminal cysteine and phenylalanine, the CDR3 comprises 16 residues. Left in the record is the CDR3 DNA by itself, 48 bases read in frame from the first base. V is pruned by 4 bases and J by 5 bases, leaving 13 bases of the junction without a gene match. TCR CDR3 regions were amplified from genomic DNA by multiplex PCR using the deep immunoSEQ assay. Genomic DNA extracted from each cell subset was distributed evenly over all wells of several immunoSEQ 96-well plates, and each plate served as one replicate. For sorted subsets, around 0.2 ug of genomic DNA, equivalent to 25,000 to 30,000 T cell genomes, went into each replicate PCR. Purified libraries were measured with a Qubit 3.0 fluorometer, size-checked on a Bioanalyzer 2100, and measured again with the KAPA Library Quantification kit. Every immunoSEQ 96-well plate was sequenced on a separate single-read 150-cycle Illumina NextSeq 550 flow cell. The authors' pipeline ran thus. Because only junctional sequences without quality scores were contained in the immunoSEQ output, filtering matching that applied to full-length reads could not be performed. Sequences were annotated with PyIR, a Python wrapper for IgBLAST v1.9, and V/J genes and CDR3 were assigned using IMGT germline references. Any read was removed if the V/J assignment was weak (E-value above 1e-6), the CDR3 was missing, or the read contained stop codons, out-of-frame junctions, or ambiguous translated residues. V3J clonotypes were defined as sequences sharing an identical inferred V gene, J gene, and CDR3 amino acid sequence. Percentage overlap between repertoires was calculated by dividing the number of shared unique clonotypes by the size of the smaller repertoire. Repertoire richness was assessed with RTK rarefaction, the Chao1 estimator, and Recon v2.1 estimates of unobserved clonotypes. For all TCRbeta clonotypes obtained by the gDNA method from a handful of donors, generation probabilities were computed with OLGA. TCRdb retrieved this table from immuneACCESS and kept in-frame rearrangements only. Not all clones are present; in checked studies, unresolved V genes account for under half, and no reason is known for the remainder. The V and J calls and clone size were taken over from that table, and D and trimming were inferred from the DNA. The sample table records over 850,000 clones; roughly 74% of these occur just once. Roughly 0.55% of the sample rests with the top ten.

On this clone itself: Its antigen remains unidentified. Base quality data are lacking; no much larger clone is found one base away.

Healthy HIV-negative adults with no recently reported acute infections or vaccinations were included as donors. Only Caucasian adults living in Nashville, Tennessee, USA were represented among the donors. CD4+ T cells were enriched through magnetic negative selection, after which naive cells were positively selected on CD45RA and the remaining negative fraction served as the memory subset. After blood collection by leukapheresis, PBMCs were isolated using Ficoll-Histopaque density gradient centrifugation and then cryopreserved in the vapor phase of liquid nitrogen. Purity and quantity of every magnetically sorted T cell population were checked by analytical flow cytometry. Each sorted fraction had its genomic DNA isolated and then quantified by UV absorbance on a Nanodrop 2000c.

The sequence is built from TRBV9 and TRBJ2-5; TRBD1 fits 8 bases in the junction. This clonotype was sampled from a man aged 18 to 29 in good health. Some clones in this sample may be carry-over from other donors' samples. Source material: memory CD4+ T cells from PBMCs. The cell subset or site label for this specimen denotes: CD45RA-negative fraction. The nucleotides are TGTGCCAGCAGCCCCGCACAGGGGGATGGTCAGGAGACCCAGTACTTC. This yields the protein CASSPAQGDGQETQYF.